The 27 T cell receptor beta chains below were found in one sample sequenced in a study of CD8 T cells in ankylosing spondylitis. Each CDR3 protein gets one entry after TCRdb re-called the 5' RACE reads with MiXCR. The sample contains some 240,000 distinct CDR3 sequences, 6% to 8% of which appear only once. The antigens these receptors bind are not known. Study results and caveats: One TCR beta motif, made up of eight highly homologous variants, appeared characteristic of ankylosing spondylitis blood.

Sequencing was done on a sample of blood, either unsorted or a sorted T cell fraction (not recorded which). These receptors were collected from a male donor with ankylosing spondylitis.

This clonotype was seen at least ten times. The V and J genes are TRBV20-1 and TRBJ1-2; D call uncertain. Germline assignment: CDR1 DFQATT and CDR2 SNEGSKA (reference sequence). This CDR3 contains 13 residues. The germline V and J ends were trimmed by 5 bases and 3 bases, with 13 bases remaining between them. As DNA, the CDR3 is TGCAGTGCTGGCCCGACAAGCCACTATGGCTACACCTTC. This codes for CSAGPTSHYGYTF.

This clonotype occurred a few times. Here the CDR3 reads CASSYPYGYTF. The CDR3 DNA reads as TGTGCCAGCAGTTACCCGTATGGCTACACCTTC. This chain uses TRBV6-2 or TRBV6-3 with TRBJ1-2, with D uncertain. Germline V lookup: CDR1 MNHEY, CDR2 SVGEGT. Trimming removed 2 bases from V and 5 bases from J, with 3 bases in between. The CDR3 has 11 amino acids.

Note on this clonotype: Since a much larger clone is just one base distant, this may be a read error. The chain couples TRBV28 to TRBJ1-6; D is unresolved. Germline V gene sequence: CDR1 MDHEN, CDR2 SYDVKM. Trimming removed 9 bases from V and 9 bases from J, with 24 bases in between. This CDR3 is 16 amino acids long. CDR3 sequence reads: CASLPTDRWGISPLHF. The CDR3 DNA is TGTGCCAGTCTTCCGACGGACCGCTGGGGTATTTCACCCCTCCACTTT.

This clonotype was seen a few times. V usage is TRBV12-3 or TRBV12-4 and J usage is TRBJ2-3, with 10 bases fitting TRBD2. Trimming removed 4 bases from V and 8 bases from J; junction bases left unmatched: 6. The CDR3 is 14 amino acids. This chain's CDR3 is CASSSGLAWGTQYF. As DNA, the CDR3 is TGTGCCAGCAGTTCGGGACTAGCGTGGGGTACGCAGTATTTT.

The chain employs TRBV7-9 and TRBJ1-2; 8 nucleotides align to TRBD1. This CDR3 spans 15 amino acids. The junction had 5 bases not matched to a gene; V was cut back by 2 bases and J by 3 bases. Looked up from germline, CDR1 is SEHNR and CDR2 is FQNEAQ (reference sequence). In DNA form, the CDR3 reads TGTGCCAGCAGCTTAATTCCAGGGGGCGACTATGGCTACACCTTC. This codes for CASSLIPGGDYGYTF. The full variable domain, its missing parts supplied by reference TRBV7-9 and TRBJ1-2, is DTGVSQNPRHKITKRGQNVTFRCDPISEHNRLYWYRQTLGQGPEFLTYFQNEAQLEKSRLLSDRFSAERPKGSFSTLEIQRTEQGDSAMYLCASSLIPGGDYGYTFGSGTRLTVV.

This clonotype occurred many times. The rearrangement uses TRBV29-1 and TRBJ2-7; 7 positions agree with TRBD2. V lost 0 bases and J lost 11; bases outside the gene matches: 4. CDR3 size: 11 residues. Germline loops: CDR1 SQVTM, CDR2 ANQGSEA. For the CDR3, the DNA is TGCAGCGTTGAAGAAGGGAGGGTGGAGTACTTC. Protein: CSVEEGRVEYF.

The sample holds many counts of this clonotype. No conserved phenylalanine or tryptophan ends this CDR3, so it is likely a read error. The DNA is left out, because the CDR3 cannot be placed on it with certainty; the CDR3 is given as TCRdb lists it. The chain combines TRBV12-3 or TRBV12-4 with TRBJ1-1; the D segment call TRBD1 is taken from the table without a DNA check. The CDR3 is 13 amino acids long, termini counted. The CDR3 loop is CASSLAPGRIPFV.

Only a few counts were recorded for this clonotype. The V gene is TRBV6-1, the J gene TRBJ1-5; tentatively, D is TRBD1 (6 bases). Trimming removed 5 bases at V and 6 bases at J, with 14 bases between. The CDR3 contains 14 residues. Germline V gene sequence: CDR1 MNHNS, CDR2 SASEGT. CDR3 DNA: TGTGCCAGCAGTCAGGGGATTCTAGGTCAGCCCCAGCATTTT. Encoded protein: CASSQGILGQPQHF.

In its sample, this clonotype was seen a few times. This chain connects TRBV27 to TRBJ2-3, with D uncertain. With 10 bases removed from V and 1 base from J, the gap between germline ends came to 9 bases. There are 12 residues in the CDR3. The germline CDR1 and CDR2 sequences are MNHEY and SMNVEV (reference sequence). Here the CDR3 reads CATGIRTDTQYF. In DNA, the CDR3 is TGTGCCACCGGCATCCGCACAGATACGCAGTATTTT.

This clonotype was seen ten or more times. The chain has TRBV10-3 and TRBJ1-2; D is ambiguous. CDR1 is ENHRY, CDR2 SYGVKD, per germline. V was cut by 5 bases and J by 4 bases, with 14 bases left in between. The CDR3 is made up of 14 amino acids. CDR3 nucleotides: TGTGCCATCAGTCTAGGCAGTGATCGCTATGGCTACACCTTC. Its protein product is CAISLGSDRYGYTF.

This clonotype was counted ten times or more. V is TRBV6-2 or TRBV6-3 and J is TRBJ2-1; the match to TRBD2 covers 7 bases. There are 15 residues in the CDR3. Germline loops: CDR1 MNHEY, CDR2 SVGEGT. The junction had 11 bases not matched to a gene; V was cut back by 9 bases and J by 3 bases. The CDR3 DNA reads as TGTGCCAGTTGGATGGACGGGAGGCGCTACAATGAGCAGTTCTTC. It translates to CASWMDGRRYNEQFF.

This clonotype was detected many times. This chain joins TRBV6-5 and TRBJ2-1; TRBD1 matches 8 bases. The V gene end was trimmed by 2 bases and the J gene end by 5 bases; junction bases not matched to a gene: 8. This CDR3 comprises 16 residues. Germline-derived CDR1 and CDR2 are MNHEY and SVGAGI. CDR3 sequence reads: CASSYTPQGADNEQFF. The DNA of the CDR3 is TGTGCCAGCAGTTACACCCCCCAGGGGGCGGACAATGAGCAGTTCTTC.

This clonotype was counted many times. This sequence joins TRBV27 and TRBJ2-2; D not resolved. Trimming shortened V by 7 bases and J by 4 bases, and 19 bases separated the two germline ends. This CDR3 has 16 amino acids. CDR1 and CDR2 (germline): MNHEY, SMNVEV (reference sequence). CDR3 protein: CASTLRTPRSTGELFF. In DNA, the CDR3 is TGTGCCAGCACCCTACGAACACCTCGTAGCACCGGGGAGCTGTTTTTT.

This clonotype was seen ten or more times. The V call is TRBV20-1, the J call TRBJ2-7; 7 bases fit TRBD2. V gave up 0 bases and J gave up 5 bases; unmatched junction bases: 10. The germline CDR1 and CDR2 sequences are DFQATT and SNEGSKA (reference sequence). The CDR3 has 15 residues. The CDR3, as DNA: TGCAGTGCTAGAGAATGGACGGGAGGACGGAACGAGCAGTACTTC. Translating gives CSAREWTGGRNEQYF.

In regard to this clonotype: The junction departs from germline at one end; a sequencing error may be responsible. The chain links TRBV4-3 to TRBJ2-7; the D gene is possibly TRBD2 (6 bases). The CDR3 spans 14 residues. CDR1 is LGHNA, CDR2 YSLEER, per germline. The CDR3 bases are TGCGCCAGCAGCCAAGCCCGGGACTCCCACGAGCAGTACTTC. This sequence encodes CASSQARDSHEQYF.

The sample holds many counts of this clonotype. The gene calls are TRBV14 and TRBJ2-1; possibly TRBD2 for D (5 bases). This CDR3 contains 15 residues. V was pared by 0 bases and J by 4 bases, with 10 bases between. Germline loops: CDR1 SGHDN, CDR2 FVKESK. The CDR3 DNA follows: TGTGCCAGCAGCCAAGAGGTAGCGCCGTACAATGAGCAGTTCTTC. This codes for CASSQEVAPYNEQFF.

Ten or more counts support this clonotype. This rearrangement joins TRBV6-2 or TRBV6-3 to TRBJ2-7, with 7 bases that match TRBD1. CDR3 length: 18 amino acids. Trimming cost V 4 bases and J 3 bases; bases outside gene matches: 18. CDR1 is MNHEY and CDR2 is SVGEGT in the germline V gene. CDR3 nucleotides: TGTGCCAGCAGTTTCACCTCGGACAGGAAGCGACAGGACTACGAGCAGTACTTC. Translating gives CASSFTSDRKRQDYEQYF.

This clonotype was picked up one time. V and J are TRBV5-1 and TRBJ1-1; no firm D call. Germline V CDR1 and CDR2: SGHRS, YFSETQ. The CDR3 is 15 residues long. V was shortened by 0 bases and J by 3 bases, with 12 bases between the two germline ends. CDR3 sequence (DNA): TGCGCCAGCAGCTTGGCCGCGGGCGCCGACACTGAAGCTTTCTTT. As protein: CASSLAAGADTEAFF.

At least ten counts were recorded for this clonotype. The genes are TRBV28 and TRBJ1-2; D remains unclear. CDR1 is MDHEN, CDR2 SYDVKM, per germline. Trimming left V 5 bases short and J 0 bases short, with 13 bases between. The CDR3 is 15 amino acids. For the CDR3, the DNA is TGTGCCAGCAGTCCAGCGTTGGGAACTAACTATGGCTACACCTTC. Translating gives CASSPALGTNYGYTF.

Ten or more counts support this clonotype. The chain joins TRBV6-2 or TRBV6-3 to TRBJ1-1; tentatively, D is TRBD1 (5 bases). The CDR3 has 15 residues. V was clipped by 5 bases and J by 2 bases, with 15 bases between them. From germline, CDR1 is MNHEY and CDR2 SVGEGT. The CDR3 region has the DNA TGTGCCAGCAGTGCGGAACGACAGATAAACACTGAAGCTTTCTTT. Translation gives CASSAERQINTEAFF.

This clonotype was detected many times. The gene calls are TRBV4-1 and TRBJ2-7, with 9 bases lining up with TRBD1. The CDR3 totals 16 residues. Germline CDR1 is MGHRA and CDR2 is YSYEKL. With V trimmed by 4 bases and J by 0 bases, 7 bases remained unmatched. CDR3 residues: CASSLRDRASSYEQYF. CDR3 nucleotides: TGCGCCAGCAGCCTCCGGGACAGGGCCTCCTCCTACGAGCAGTACTTC.

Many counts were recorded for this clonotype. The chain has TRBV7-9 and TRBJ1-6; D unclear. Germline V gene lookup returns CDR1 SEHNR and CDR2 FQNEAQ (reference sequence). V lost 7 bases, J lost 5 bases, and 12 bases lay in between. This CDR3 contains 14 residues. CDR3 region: CASKMTFDNSPLHF. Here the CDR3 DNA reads TGTGCCAGCAAAATGACGTTCGATAATTCACCCCTCCACTTT.

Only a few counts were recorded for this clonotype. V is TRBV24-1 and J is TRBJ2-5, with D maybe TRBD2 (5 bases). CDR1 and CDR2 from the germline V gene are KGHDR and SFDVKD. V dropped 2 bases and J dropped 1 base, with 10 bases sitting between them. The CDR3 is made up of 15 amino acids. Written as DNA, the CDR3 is TGTGCCACCAGTGATTGGGCCGGGGTCCAAGAGACCCAGTACTTC. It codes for CATSDWAGVQETQYF.

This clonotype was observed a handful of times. This CDR3 reads CASSQATGSDEKLFF. The CDR3 region has the DNA TGCGCCAGCAGCCAAGCAACAGGGTCCGATGAAAAACTGTTTTTT. The chain combines TRBV4-3 with TRBJ1-4, with D possibly being TRBD1 (6 bases). There are 15 residues in the CDR3. Germline lookup yields CDR1 LGHNA and CDR2 YSLEER. Trimming shortened V by 1 base and J by 6 bases, and 12 bases separated the two germline ends.

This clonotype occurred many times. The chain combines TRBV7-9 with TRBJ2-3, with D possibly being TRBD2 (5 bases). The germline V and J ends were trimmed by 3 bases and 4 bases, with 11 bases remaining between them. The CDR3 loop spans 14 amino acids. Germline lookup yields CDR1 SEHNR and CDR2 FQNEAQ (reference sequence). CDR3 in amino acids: CASSFQRSSDTQYF. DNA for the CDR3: TGTGCCAGCAGCTTTCAGCGGTCTTCAGATACGCAGTATTTT.

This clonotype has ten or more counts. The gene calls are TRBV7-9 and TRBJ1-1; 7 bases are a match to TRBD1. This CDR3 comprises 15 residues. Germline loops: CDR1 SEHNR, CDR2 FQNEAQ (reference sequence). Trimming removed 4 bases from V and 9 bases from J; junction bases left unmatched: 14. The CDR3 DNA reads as TGTGCCAGCAGCTACGAAACCCCCCGGGACAGTAAAGCTTTCTTT. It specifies CASSYETPRDSKAFF.

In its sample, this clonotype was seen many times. CDR3 residues: CASSLAGYGETQYF. In nucleotides, the CDR3 is TGTGCCAGCAGTTTGGCGGGATACGGGGAGACCCAGTACTTC. The gene calls are TRBV28 and TRBJ2-5; TRBD2 might be the D (6 bases). The CDR3 is made up of 14 amino acids. Germline CDR1 is MDHEN and CDR2 is SYDVKM. Trimming removed 3 bases from V and 5 bases from J, with 13 bases in between.